These 22 T cell receptor beta chains were all obtained from the same sample, sequenced in a study of T cell changes during pregnancy in multiple sclerosis. Clones were sequenced by immunoSEQ multiplex PCR, and TCRdb holds only the in-frame ones, with some missing. The table has about 120,000 clones, 93% seen once. The sequencing used peripheral blood, collected before pregnancy. These receptors all come from a female donor with multiple sclerosis, enrolled in a pregnancy study.

This clone was seen more than once but under ten times. J is TRBJ1-4 and V is TRBV9; D ambiguous. The CDR3 totals 13 residues. From germline, CDR1 is SGDLS and CDR2 YYNGEE. Trimming removed 6 bases from V and 8 bases from J, with 14 bases in between. The CDR3 DNA reads as TGTGCCAGCACCCCGTCACCCGGGGAAAAACTGTTTTTT. Residues: CASTPSPGEKLFF.

This chain joins TRBV25-1 and TRBJ2-7, with 11 bases fitting TRBD2. The CDR3 sequence is 15 residues long. The trim removed 4 bases at V and 6 bases at J, leaving 8 bases unmatched. Germline V gene lookup returns CDR1 MGHDK and CDR2 SYGVNS. The CDR3 DNA sequence: TGTGCCAGCAGTGGTCGAGGTAGCGGGAGGGCCGAGCAGTACTTC. This translates into CASSGRGSGRAEQYF.

The gene calls are TRBV5-1 and TRBJ2-1, with 10 bases lining up with TRBD2. Germline CDR1 and CDR2: SGHRS and YFSETQ. The V segment lost 0 bases and the J segment 9 bases; nucleotides outside the gene matches: 6. The CDR3 covers 15 residues. The CDR3 loop is CASSLALAGVVEQFF. Written as DNA, the CDR3 is TGCGCCAGCAGCTTGGCCCTAGCGGGAGTGGTTGAGCAGTTCTTC.

This clone was counted a few times. The chain carries TRBV6-5 and TRBJ1-4; 10 nucleotides line up with TRBD1. V lost 5 bases to trimming and J lost 6 bases; unmatched junction nucleotides: 3. The germline gives CDR1 MNHEY, CDR2 SVGAGI. This CDR3 contains 14 residues. The CDR3, as DNA: TGTGCCAGCAGTGAGGGGACAGGGGATGAAAAACTGTTTTTT. It codes for CASSEGTGDEKLFF.

The chain is built from TRBV27 and TRBJ2-7; TRBD1 matches at 8 bases. The CDR3 sequence is 15 residues long. With 2 bases clipped from V and 4 bases from J, the junction kept 7 bases outside the gene matches. Germline lookup yields CDR1 MNHEY and CDR2 SMNVEV (reference sequence). In DNA form, the CDR3 reads TGTGCCAGCAGTTTAACAGGGGGAGAGCTTTACGAGCAGTACTTC. Its protein product is CASSLTGGELYEQYF.

CDR3 loop: CSVAPTGVLAEAFF. The CDR3 nucleotides are TGCAGCGTTGCACCGACAGGAGTTCTGGCTGAAGCTTTCTTT. The chain recombines TRBV29-1 with TRBJ1-1; D possibly corresponds to TRBD1 (6 bases). The CDR3 has 14 amino acids. Germline V gives CDR1 SQVTM, CDR2 ANQGSEA. V lost 4 bases, J lost 6 bases, and 18 bases lay in between.

The J gene is TRBJ1-2, the V gene TRBV10-3; D is undetermined. CDR1 is ENHRY, CDR2 SYGVKD, per germline. The CDR3 length is 14 residues. V gave up 0 bases and J gave up 8 bases, with 13 bases separating them. CDR3 sequence reads: CAISESTGLDGYTF. Written as DNA, the CDR3 is TGTGCCATCAGTGAGTCGACCGGGTTAGACGGCTACACCTTC.

The genes are TRBV2 and TRBJ1-5; 7 positions agree with TRBD1. Germline V lookup: CDR1 SNHLY, CDR2 FYNNEI. The CDR3 contains 15 residues. J lost 7 bases, V lost 0 bases, and 6 bases had no gene match. CDR3 DNA: TGTGCCAGCAGTGAAGCGCTAGGGGGCCCGCAGCCCCAGCATTTT. As protein: CASSEALGGPQPQHF. Full variable domain (missing parts from reference TRBV2 and TRBJ1-5): EPEVTQTPSHQVTQMGQEVILRCVPISNHLYFYWYRQILGQKVEFLVSFYNNEISEKSEIFDDQFSVERPDGSNFTLKIRSTKLEDSAMYFCASSEALGGPQPQHFGDGTRLSIL.

The chain carries TRBV29-1 and TRBJ2-3, with D perhaps TRBD2 (5 bases). Deletions cut 4 bases from V and 0 bases from J, with 17 bases between. CDR1 and CDR2 from the germline V gene are SQVTM and ANQGSEA. The CDR3 extends over 16 amino acids. This CDR3 reads CSVALLSGLSTDTQYF. CDR3 sequence (DNA): TGCAGCGTTGCCCTCCTAAGCGGACTGAGCACAGATACGCAGTATTTT.

The CDR3 here is CASSLQGEEKLFF. The CDR3 DNA reads TGTGCCAGCAGCTTACAGGGTGAGGAAAAACTGTTTTTT. This rearrangement joins TRBV5-8 to TRBJ1-4; D may be TRBD1 (6 bases). Looked up from germline, CDR1 is SGHTS and CDR2 is YDEGEE. This CDR3 has 13 residues. V gave up 2 bases and J gave up 8 bases, with 10 bases separating them.

The chain couples TRBV7-9 to TRBJ2-3; 12 nucleotides line up with TRBD1. The V gene's germline CDR1 is SEHNR and CDR2 FQNEAQ (reference sequence). The CDR3 length is 15 residues. V shed 5 bases and J 6 bases; nucleotides not matched to a gene: 6. The CDR3 here is CASSRDRGLQDTQYF. The CDR3 nucleotides are TGTGCCAGCAGCCGGGACAGGGGGCTGCAGGATACGCAGTATTTT.

The V call is TRBV7-9, the J call TRBJ1-3, with D hard to call. V lost 5 bases to trimming and J lost 3 bases, with 20 bases between them. This CDR3 comprises 17 residues. Per germline, CDR1 SEHNR and CDR2 FQNEAQ (reference sequence). CDR3 loop: CASSLRGGQAYGNTIYF. DNA for the CDR3: TGTGCCAGCAGCCTCCGGGGAGGGCAGGCGTATGGAAACACCATATATTTT.

The genes are TRBV5-1 and TRBJ2-5; 9 positions agree with TRBD1. In germline, CDR1 is SGHRS, CDR2 YFSETQ. The junction had 4 bases not matched to a gene; V was cut back by 4 bases and J by 0 bases. This CDR3 has 15 residues. CDR3 in DNA: TGCGCCAGCAGCAGGACAGGGGCTAACCAAGAGACCCAGTACTTC. Protein product: CASSRTGANQETQYF. The whole variable domain, filled in from reference TRBV5-1 and TRBJ2-5, reads KAGVTQTPRYLIKTRGQQVTLSCSPISGHRSVSWYQQTPGQGLQFLFEYFSETQRNKGNFPGRFSGRQFSNSRSEMNVSTLELGDSALYLCASSRTGANQETQYFGPGTRLLVL.

The V call is TRBV4-1, the J call TRBJ2-4; 11 positions agree with TRBD1. The CDR3 runs 14 residues. V dropped 4 bases and J dropped 7; count of bases not matched to a gene: 3. Germline V gives CDR1 MGHRA, CDR2 YSYEKL. CDR3 nucleotide sequence: TGCGCCAGCAGCCTCGGACAGGGGGCGAACATTCAGTACTTC. This codes for CASSLGQGANIQYF.

The V call is TRBV7-3, the J call TRBJ2-3; 13 bases are shared with TRBD2. Germline V CDR1 and CDR2: SGHTA, FQGTGA. The CDR3 contains 16 residues. Losses at the gene ends were 3 bases for V and 5 bases for J; bases not matched to a gene: 5. CDR3 DNA: TGTGCCAGCAGCTTGGGGACTAGCGGGATGGAAGATACGCAGTATTTT. This sequence encodes CASSLGTSGMEDTQYF. The complete variable domain, with remaining parts taken from reference TRBV7-3 and TRBJ2-3, reads GAGVSQTPSNKVTEKGKYVELRCDPISGHTALYWYRQSLGQGPEFLIYFQGTGAADDSGLPNDRFFAVRPEGSVSTLKIQRTERGDSAVYLCASSLGTSGMEDTQYFGPGTRLTVL.

The CDR3: CASSIFYRASGNTIYF. Here the CDR3 DNA reads TGTGCCAGCAGCATCTTTTACAGGGCCTCTGGAAACACCATATATTTT. The rearrangement uses TRBV13 and TRBJ1-3, with D possibly being TRBD1 (6 bases). CDR1 and CDR2 (germline): PRHDT, FYEKMQ (reference sequence). The CDR3 covers 16 residues. The V end lost 5 bases, the J end lost 0 bases, and 14 bases lay between the germline ends.

The V gene is TRBV9, the J gene TRBJ2-7; TRBD2 is a possible D gene (5 bases). Germline V CDR1 and CDR2: SGDLS, YYNGEE. Trimming stripped 0 bases from V and 2 bases from J, with 12 bases between. CDR3 size: 15 residues. CDR3 nucleotides: TGTGCCAGCAGCGTAGAGGGAGACCCGGCCTACGAGCAGTACTTC. Protein product: CASSVEGDPAYEQYF.

V and J are TRBV28 and TRBJ2-1; tentatively, D is TRBD2 (6 bases). Between the trimmed V and J ends, which lost 7 bases and 0 bases, there was a span of 19 bases. The CDR3 is 17 amino acids. The V gene's germline CDR1 is MDHEN and CDR2 SYDVKM. The CDR3 coding sequence is TGTGCCAGCATCCCTACTAGCCGACGTTACTCCTACAATGAGCAGTTCTTC. Translation: CASIPTSRRYSYNEQFF.

J is TRBJ1-2 and V is TRBV7-9; 12 bases fit TRBD1. In germline, CDR1 is SEHNR, CDR2 FQNEAQ (reference sequence). J was trimmed by 8 bases and V by 4 bases; bases with no gene match: 8. CDR3 length equals 15 residues. The CDR3 loop reads CASSSGTGGAGGYTF. CDR3 bases: TGTGCCAGCAGCTCCGGGACAGGGGGCGCAGGGGGCTACACCTTC.

The chain combines TRBV7-6 with TRBJ2-2, with 10 bases that match TRBD1. Looked up from germline, CDR1 is SGHVS and CDR2 is FNYEAQ. V was clipped by 3 bases and J by 8 bases; unmatched bases: 6. The CDR3 has 15 residues. CDR3 DNA: TGTGCCAGCAGCTTCCGGGACAGGGGATTGGGGGAGCTGTTTTTT. It yields the protein CASSFRDRGLGELFF.

This sequence joins TRBV5-1 and TRBJ2-7; TRBD1 matches at 8 bases. With 4 bases clipped from V and 0 bases from J, the junction kept 3 bases outside the gene matches. From germline, CDR1 is SGHRS and CDR2 YFSETQ. The CDR3 extends over 14 amino acids. CDR3 coding DNA: TGCGCCAGCAGCCCAGGGACAGGCTCCTACGAGCAGTACTTC. It codes for CASSPGTGSYEQYF. Drawing the rest from reference TRBV5-1 and TRBJ2-7, the complete variable domain is KAGVTQTPRYLIKTRGQQVTLSCSPISGHRSVSWYQQTPGQGLQFLFEYFSETQRNKGNFPGRFSGRQFSNSRSEMNVSTLELGDSALYLCASSPGTGSYEQYFGPGTRLTVT.

This clone was recorded at least ten times. The chain is built from TRBV2 and TRBJ2-7, with D possibly matching TRBD1 (6 bases). Trimming left V 2 bases short and J 3 bases short, with 14 bases between. In germline, CDR1 is SNHLY, CDR2 FYNNEI. There are 15 residues in the CDR3. The CDR3 is CASSERRDTRYEQYF. For the CDR3, the DNA is TGTGCCAGCAGTGAACGCCGGGACACCCGCTACGAGCAGTACTTC.